The clone carrying this T cell receptor (beta chain) was seen more than once but under ten times. As yet, its antigen is unknown. Researchers amplified the TCR beta CDR3 regions from RNA transcripts. The TCR CDR3 first-round RT-PCR relied on the HTBI primer set. TCRdb called the multiplex PCR reads again in MiXCR, with one record for every CDR3 protein. The profile shows about 360,000 distinct CDR3 sequences, 13% of them singletons. The sample is drawn from a study of T cells in Graves' hyperthyroidism and ophthalmopathy. General study findings and limits: In the blood, most expanded thyroid clonotypes above 0.001 appeared as well.

Germline CDR1 and CDR2: SGHRS and YFSETQ. The V end was cut by 0 bases, the J end by 3 bases, with 6 bases between. The CDR3 is 13 amino acids. Sequenced sample: blood. The receptor was derived from a woman in her late teens or twenties with Graves' hyperthyroidism. The V gene is TRBV5-1, the J gene TRBJ2-5; D gene uncertain. The CDR3 bases are TGCGCCAGCAGCTTGGCCCCGGAAGAGACCCAGTACTTC. Its translation is CASSLAPEETQYF. Together with reference TRBV5-1 and TRBJ2-5, the CDR3 gives the full variable domain: KAGVTQTPRYLIKTRGQQVTLSCSPISGHRSVSWYQQTPGQGLQFLFEYFSETQRNKGNFPGRFSGRQFSNSRSEMNVSTLELGDSALYLCASSLAPEETQYFGPGTRLLVL.